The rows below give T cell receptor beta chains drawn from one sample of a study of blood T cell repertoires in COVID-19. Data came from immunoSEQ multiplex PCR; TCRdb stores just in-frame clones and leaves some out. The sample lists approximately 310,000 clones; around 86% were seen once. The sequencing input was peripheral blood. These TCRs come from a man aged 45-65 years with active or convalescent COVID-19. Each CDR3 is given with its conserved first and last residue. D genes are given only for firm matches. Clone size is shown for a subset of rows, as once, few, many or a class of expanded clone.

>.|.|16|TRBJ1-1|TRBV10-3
CAISELGGHQGAEAFF
TGTGCCATCAGTGAGTTGGGAGGACACCAGGGCGCTGAAGCTTTCTTT
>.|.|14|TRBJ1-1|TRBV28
CASSLGRLNTEAFF
TGTGCCAGCAGTTTAGGCAGATTGAACACTGAAGCTTTCTTT
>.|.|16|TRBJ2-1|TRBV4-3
CASSLNLAVEANEQFF
TGCGCCAGCAGCCTCAATCTAGCCGTAGAAGCAAATGAGCAGTTCTTC
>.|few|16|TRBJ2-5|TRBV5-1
CASSLDLTGIQETQYF
TGCGCCAGCAGCTTGGATCTAACAGGGATCCAAGAGACCCAGTACTTC
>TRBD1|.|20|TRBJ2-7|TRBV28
CASSPGQNRGRRAPRDEQYF
TGTGCCAGCAGTCCCGGGCAAAACAGGGGCCGGAGAGCTCCACGTGACGAGCAGTACTTC
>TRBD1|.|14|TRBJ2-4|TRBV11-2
CASSLVRGKNIQYF
TGTGCCAGCAGCTTAGTCAGGGGGAAAAACATTCAGTACTTC
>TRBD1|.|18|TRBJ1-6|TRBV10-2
CASTSEGETGVYRAPLHF
TGCGCCAGCACTAGTGAAGGGGAAACAGGGGTCTACCGTGCACCCCTCCACTTT
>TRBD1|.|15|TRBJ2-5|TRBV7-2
CASSSDGQGKETQYF
TGTGCCAGCAGCTCAGACGGACAGGGGAAAGAGACCCAGTACTTC
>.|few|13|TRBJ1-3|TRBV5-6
CASSFGSGNTIYF
.
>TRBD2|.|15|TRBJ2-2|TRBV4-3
CASSRGRGTTGELFF
TGCGCCAGCAGCCGGGGGAGGGGAACCACCGGGGAGCTGTTTTTT
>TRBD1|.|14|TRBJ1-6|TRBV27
CASSLSYRGTPLHF
TGTGCCAGCAGTTTATCATACAGGGGGACACCCCTCCACTTT
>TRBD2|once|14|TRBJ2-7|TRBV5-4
CASSPTGGFDEQYF
TGTGCCAGCAGCCCGACGGGGGGGTTCGACGAGCAGTACTTC
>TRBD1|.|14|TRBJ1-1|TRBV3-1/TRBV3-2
CASSHRDRVTEAFF
TGTGCCAGCAGCCACCGGGACAGGGTAACTGAAGCTTTCTTT
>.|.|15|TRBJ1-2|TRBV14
CASSPAGGRAYGYTF
TGTGCCAGCAGCCCAGCGGGGGGGCGAGCCTATGGCTACACCTTC
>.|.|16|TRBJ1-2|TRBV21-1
CASISTPRGRDYGYTF
TGTGCCAGCATCTCAACGCCCAGGGGGCGCGACTATGGCTACACCTTC
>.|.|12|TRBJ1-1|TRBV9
CASSVVGLEAFF
TGTGCCAGCAGCGTAGTGGGGCTTGAAGCTTTCTTT
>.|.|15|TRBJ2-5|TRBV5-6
CASSLMGQYQETQYF
TGTGCCAGCAGCTTGATGGGGCAGTACCAAGAGACCCAGTACTTC
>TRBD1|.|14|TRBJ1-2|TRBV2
CASTRQGTSYGYTF
TGTGCCAGCACCCGACAGGGAACCAGCTATGGCTACACCTTC
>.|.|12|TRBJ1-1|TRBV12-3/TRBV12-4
CASSFKPQSAFF
TGTGCCAGCAGTTTTAAGCCACAGAGCGCTTTCTTT
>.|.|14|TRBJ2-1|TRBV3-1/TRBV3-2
CASSPRHNYNEQFF
TGTGCCAGCAGCCCTAGGCACAATTACAATGAGCAGTTCTTC
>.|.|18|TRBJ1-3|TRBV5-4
CASSFESLKGGAGNTIYF
TGTGCCAGCAGCTTCGAATCTCTGAAAGGGGGTGCAGGAAACACCATATATTTT
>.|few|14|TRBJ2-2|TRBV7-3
CASARRLNTGELFF
TGTGCCAGCGCCAGGCGCCTGAACACCGGGGAGCTGTTTTTT
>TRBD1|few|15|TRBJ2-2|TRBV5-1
CASSLRQGGTGELFF
TGCGCCAGCAGCCTACGACAGGGGGGCACCGGGGAGCTGTTTTTT
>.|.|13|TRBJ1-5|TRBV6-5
CASSYQGYQPQHF
TGTGCCAGCAGTTATCAGGGGTATCAGCCCCAGCATTTT
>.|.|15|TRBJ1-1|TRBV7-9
CASSLEGRPGEEAFF
TGTGCCAGCAGCTTAGAGGGGAGACCAGGGGAGGAAGCTTTCTTT
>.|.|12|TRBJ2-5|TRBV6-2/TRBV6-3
CASSSSQETQYF
TGTGCCAGCAGTTCCAGCCAAGAGACCCAGTACTTC
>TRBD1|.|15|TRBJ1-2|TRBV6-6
CASSTTGGANYGYTF
TGTGCCAGCAGTACAACAGGGGGCGCCAACTATGGCTACACCTTC
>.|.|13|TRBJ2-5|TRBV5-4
CASSLVAEETQYF
TGTGCCAGCAGCTTGGTGGCAGAAGAGACCCAGTACTTC
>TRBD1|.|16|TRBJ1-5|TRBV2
CASSPQGAGVNQPQHF
TGTGCCAGCAGCCCACAGGGGGCAGGCGTTAATCAGCCCCAGCATTTT
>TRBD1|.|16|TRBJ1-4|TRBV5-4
CASSRNPGQVGEKLFF
TGTGCCAGCAGCCGGAACCCGGGACAGGTGGGGGAAAAACTGTTTTTT
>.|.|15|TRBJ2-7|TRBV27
CASSNSPRTAYEQYF
TGTGCCAGCAGTAACTCTCCCAGGACTGCCTACGAGCAGTACTTC
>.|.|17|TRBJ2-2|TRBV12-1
CASSPLRTSGDCGELFF
TGTGCCAGCAGTCCGCTTCGTACTAGCGGGGATTGCGGGGAGCTGTTTTTT
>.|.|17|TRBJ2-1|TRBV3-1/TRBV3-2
CASSQVGGLSSYNEQFF
TGTGCCAGCAGCCAAGTAGGTGGACTATCCTCCTACAATGAGCAGTTCTTC
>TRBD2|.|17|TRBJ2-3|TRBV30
CAWSVIGSGGSFDTQYF
TGTGCCTGGAGTGTAATAGGTTCGGGGGGGTCTTTTGATACGCAGTATTTT
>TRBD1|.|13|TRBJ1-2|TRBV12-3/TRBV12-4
CASSSGTAYGYTF
TGTGCCAGCAGTTCCGGGACAGCTTATGGCTACACCTTC
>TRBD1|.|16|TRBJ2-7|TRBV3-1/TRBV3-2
CASSQDSGDRGYEQYF
TGTGCCAGCAGCCAAGATTCGGGAGACAGGGGCTACGAGCAGTACTTC
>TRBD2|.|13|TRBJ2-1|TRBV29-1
CSVSGSSYNEQFF
TGCAGCGTGAGCGGGAGCTCCTACAATGAGCAGTTCTTC
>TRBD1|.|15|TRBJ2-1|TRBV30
CAWSPRTGGYNEQFF
TGTGCCTGGAGTCCTCGGACAGGGGGCTACAATGAGCAGTTCTTC
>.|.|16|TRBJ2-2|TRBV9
CASSVDPGRGTGELFF
TGTGCCAGCAGCGTAGATCCCGGGAGAGGAACCGGGGAGCTGTTTTTT
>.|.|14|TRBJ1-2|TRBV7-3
CASSSDDYDYGYTF
TGTGCCAGCAGCTCGGACGACTACGACTATGGCTACACCTTC
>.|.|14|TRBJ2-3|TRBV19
CASSVQGGTDTQYF
TGTGCCAGTAGTGTACAGGGAGGCACAGATACGCAGTATTTT
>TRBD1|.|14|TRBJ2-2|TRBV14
CASSHLTGAGELFF
TGTGCCAGCAGCCACCTAACAGGGGCCGGGGAGCTGTTTTTT
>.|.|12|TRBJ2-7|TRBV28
CASTLGVYEQYF
TGTGCCAGCACCCTCGGGGTATACGAGCAGTACTTC
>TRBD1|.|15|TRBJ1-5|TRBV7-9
CASGEDRGLNQPQHF
TGTGCCAGCGGTGAAGACAGGGGGCTGAATCAGCCCCAGCATTTT
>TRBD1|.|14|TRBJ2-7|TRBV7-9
CASSFGTGTYEQYF
TGTGCCAGCAGCTTTGGGACAGGGACCTACGAGCAGTACTTC
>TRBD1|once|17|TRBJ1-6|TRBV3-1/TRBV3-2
CASSQDQYRQGASPLHF
TGTGCCAGCAGCCAAGATCAGTATAGACAGGGGGCTTCACCCCTCCACTTT